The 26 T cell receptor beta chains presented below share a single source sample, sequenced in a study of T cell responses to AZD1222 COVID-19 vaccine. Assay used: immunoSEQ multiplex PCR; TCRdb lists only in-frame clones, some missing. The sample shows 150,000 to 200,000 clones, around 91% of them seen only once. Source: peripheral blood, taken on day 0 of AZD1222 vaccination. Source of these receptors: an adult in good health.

CDR3 coding DNA: TGTGCCAGCAGCTTATCAGGGGTCACACCGGCTTTCTTT. Amino acid sequence: CASSLSGVTPAFF. The chain employs TRBV7-2 and TRBJ1-1, with a weak D call TRBD1 (6 bases). From germline, CDR1 is SGHTA and CDR2 FQGNSA. The CDR3 extends over 13 amino acids. V was clipped by 2 bases and J by 11 bases, with 15 bases between them. Supplemented by reference TRBV7-2 and TRBJ1-1, the full variable domain reads GAGVSQSPSNKVTEKGKDVELRCDPISGHTALYWYRQSLGQGLEFLIYFQGNSAPDKSGLPSDRFSAERTGGSVSTLTIQRTQQEDSAVYLCASSLSGVTPAFFGQGTRLTVV.

CDR3 residues: CASSIPWGTTSEAFF. The CDR3 bases are TGTGCCAGTAGTATACCGTGGGGGACTACTTCAGAAGCTTTCTTT. This sequence joins TRBV19 and TRBJ1-1, with a possible D match to TRBD1 (5 bases). This CDR3 contains 15 residues. Germline CDR1 is LNHDA and CDR2 is SQIVND (reference sequence). V was clipped by 2 bases and J by 8 bases, with 18 bases between them.

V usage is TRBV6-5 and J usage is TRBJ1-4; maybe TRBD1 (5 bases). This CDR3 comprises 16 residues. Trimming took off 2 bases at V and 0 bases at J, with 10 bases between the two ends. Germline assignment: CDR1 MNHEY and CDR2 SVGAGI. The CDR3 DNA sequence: TGTGCCAGCAGTTACGGGGGGGGGACAACTAATGAAAAACTGTTTTTT. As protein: CASSYGGGTTNEKLFF.

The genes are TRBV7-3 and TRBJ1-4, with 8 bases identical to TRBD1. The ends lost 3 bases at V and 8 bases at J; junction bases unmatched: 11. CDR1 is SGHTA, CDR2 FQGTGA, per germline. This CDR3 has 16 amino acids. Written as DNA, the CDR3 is TGTGCCAGCAGCTTTACCACGGACAGGGTCAGGGAAAAACTGTTTTTT. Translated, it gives CASSFTTDRVREKLFF. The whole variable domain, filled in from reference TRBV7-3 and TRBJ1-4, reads GAGVSQTPSNKVTEKGKYVELRCDPISGHTALYWYRQSLGQGPEFLIYFQGTGAADDSGLPNDRFFAVRPEGSVSTLKIQRTERGDSAVYLCASSFTTDRVREKLFFGSGTQLSVL.

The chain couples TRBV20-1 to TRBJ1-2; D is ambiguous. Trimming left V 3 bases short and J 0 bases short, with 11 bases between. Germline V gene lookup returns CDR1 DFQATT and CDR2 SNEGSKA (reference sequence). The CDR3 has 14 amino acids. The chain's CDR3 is CSASGSGTNYGYTF. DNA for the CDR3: TGCAGTGCTAGTGGGTCGGGTACTAACTATGGCTACACCTTC.

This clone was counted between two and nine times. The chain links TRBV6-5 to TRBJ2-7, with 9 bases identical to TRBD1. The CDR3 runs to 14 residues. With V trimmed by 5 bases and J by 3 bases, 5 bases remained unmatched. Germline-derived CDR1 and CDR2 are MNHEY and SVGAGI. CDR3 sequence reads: CASSTGQGFYEQYF. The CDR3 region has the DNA TGTGCCAGCAGTACGGGACAGGGTTTCTACGAGCAGTACTTC.

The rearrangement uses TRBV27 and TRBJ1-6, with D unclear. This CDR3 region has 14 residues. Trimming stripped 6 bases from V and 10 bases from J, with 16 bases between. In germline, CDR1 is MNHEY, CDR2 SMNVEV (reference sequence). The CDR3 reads CASRQDPFGSPLHF. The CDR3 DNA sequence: TGTGCCAGCAGACAAGATCCCTTCGGCTCACCCCTCCACTTT.

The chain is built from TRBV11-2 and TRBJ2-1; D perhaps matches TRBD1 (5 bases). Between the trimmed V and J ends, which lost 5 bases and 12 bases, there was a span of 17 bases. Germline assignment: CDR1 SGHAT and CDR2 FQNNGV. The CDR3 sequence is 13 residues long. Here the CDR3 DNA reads TGTGCCAGCAGCCGCCCACGTGGAAGGGGGCAGTTCTTC. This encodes CASSRPRGRGQFF.

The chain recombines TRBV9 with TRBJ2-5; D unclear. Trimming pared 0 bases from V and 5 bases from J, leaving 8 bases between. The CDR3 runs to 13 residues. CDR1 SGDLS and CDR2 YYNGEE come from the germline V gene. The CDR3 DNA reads TGTGCCAGCAGCGTAGGAAGGGCGGAGACCCAGTACTTC. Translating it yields CASSVGRAETQYF.

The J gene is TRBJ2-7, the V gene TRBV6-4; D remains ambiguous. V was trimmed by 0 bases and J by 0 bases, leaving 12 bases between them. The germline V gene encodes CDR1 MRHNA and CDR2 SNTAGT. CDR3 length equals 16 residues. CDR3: CASSDSDGRSSYEQYV. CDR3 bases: TGTGCCAGCAGTGACTCTGACGGGCGAAGCTCCTACGAGCAGTACGTC.

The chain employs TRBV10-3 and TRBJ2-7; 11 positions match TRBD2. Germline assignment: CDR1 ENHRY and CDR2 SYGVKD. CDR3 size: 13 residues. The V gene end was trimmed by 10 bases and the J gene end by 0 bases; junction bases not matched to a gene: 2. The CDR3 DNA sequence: TGTGCCACTGGGACTAGCGGCTCCTACGAGCAGTACTTC. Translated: CATGTSGSYEQYF.

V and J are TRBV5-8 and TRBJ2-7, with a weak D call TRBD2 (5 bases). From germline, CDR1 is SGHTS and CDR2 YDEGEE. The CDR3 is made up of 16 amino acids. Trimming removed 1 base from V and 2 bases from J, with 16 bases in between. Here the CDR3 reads CASSLPFGVLTYEQYF. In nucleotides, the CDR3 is TGTGCCAGCAGCTTGCCATTCGGGGTTCTGACCTACGAGCAGTACTTC.

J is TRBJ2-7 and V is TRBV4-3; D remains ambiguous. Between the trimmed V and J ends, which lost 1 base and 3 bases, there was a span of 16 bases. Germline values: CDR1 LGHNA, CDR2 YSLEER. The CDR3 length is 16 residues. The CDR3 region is CASSQGLAETNYEQYF. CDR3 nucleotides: TGCGCCAGCAGCCAAGGTTTGGCAGAAACAAACTACGAGCAGTACTTC.

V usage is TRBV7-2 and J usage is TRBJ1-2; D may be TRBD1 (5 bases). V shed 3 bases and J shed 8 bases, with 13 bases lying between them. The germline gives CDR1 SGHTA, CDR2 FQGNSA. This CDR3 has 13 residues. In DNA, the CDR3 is TGTGCCAGCAGCTTTGGGGCGGTGGAAGGCTACACCTTC. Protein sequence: CASSFGAVEGYTF.

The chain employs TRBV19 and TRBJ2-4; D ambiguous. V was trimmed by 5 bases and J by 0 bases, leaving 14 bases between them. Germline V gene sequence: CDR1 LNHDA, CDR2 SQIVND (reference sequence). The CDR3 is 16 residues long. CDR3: CASSDDRTLAKNIQYF. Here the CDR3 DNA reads TGTGCCAGTAGTGACGACCGAACCTTAGCCAAAAACATTCAGTACTTC.

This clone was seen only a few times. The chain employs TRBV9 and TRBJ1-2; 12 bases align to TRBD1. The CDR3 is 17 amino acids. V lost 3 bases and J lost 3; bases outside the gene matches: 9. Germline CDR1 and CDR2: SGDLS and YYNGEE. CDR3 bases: TGTGCCAGCAGCGGACCCAGGGACAGGGGGCGCGACTATGGCTACACCTTC. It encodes CASSGPRDRGRDYGYTF.

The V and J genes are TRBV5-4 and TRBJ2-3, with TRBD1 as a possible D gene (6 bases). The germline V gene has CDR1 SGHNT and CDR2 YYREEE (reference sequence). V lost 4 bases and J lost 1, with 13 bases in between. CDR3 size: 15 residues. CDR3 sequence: CASSSVGAGTDTQYF. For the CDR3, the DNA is TGTGCCAGCAGCAGCGTGGGGGCGGGCACAGATACGCAGTATTTT. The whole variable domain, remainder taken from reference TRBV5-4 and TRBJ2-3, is ETGVTQSPTHLIKTRGQQVTLRCSSQSGHNTVSWYQQALGQGPQFIFQYYREEENGRGNFPPRFSGLQFPNYSSELNVNALELDDSALYLCASSSVGAGTDTQYFGPGTRLTVL.

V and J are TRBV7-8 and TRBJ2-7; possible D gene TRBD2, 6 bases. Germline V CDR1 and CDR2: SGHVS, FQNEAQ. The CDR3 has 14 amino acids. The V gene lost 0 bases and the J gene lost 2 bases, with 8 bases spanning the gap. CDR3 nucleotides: TGTGCCAGCAGCTTAGCTCCGGGGGCCTACGAGCAGTACGTC. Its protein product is CASSLAPGAYEQYV.

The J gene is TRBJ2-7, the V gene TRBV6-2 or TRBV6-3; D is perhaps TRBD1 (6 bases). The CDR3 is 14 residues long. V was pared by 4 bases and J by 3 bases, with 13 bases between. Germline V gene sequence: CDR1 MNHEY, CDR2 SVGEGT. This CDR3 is CASSLQGGDYEQYF. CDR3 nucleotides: TGTGCCAGCAGTTTACAGGGTGGGGACTACGAGCAGTACTTC.

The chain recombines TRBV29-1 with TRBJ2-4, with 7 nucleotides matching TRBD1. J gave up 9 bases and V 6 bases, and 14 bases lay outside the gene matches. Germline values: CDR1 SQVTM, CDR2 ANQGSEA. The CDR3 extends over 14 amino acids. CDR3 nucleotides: TGCAGCGTGAATGATGACAGGGCCGCCGTCATTCAGTACTTC. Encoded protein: CSVNDDRAAVIQYF.

In DNA, the CDR3 is TGTGCCAGCAGCTTTAGTGGTACAGAACTAAGTGGAAACACCATATATTTT. Its protein product is CASSFSGTELSGNTIYF. This chain connects TRBV7-2 to TRBJ1-3; D gene ambiguous. The CDR3 has 17 amino acids. Germline assignment: CDR1 SGHTA and CDR2 FQGNSA. The V end was cut by 3 bases, the J end by 3 bases, with 18 bases between.

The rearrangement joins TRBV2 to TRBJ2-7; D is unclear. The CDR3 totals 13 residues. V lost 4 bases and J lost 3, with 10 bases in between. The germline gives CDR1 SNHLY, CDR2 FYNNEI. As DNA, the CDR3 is TGTGCCAGCAGTGCTCTCCCGATCTACGAGCAGTACTTC. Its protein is CASSALPIYEQYF.

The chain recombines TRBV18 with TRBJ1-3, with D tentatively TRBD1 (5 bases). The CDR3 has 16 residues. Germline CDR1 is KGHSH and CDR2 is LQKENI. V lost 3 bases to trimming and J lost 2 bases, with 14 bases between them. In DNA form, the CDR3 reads TGTGCCAGCTCACCCGACAGTTTACCCGCTGGAAACACCATATATTTT. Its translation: CASSPDSLPAGNTIYF.

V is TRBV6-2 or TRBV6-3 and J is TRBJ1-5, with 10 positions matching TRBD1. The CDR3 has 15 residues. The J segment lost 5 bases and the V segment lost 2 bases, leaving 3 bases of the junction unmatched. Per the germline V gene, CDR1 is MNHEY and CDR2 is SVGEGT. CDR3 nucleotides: TGTGCCAGCAGTTACAGGGACAGGGGCCATCAGCCCCAGCATTTT. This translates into CASSYRDRGHQPQHF.

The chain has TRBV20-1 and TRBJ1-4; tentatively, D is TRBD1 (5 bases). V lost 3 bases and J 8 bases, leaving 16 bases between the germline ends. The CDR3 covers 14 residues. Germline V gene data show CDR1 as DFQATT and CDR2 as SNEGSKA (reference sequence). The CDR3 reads CSASFYGADEKLFF. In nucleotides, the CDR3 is TGCAGTGCTAGTTTTTACGGGGCAGACGAAAAACTGTTTTTT.

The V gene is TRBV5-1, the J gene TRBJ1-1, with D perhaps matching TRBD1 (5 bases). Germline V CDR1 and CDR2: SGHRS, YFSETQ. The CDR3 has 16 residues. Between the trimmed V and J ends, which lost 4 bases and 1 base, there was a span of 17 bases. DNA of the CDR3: TGCGCCAGCAGCCAGGGTTTTTGGCGGCAGAACACTGAAGCTTTCTTT. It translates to CASSQGFWRQNTEAFF.